This TCR beta chain was retrieved from a study of cytomegalovirus exposure and HLA in healthy donors. Study-wide results and limits: A later analysis linked more than 15,000 TCR beta sequences to HLA alleles at 0.05 false discovery rate. V- and J-gene trimming in TCR beta was tied to a missense DCLRE1C variant by an analysis performed later.

Concerning this clone itself: Its antigen is as yet unknown.

The PCR used 60 Vbeta and 13 Jbeta primers. Data came from immunoSEQ multiplex PCR; TCRdb stores just in-frame clones and leaves some out. The sample records about 140,000 clones, roughly 74% being singletons. Sequencing was carried out using PBMCs. The receptor comes from a man aged 40-50 years in good health and CMV-seronegative.

The CDR3 bases are TGCGCCAGCAGCCAAGATACCGGGACAGGGAGCTACGAGCAGTACTTC. Its translation is CASSQDTGTGSYEQYF. This chain links TRBV4-3 with TRBJ2-7, with 9 bases fitting TRBD1. V lost 0 bases to trimming and J lost 3 bases; unmatched junction nucleotides: 6. Germline CDR1 is LGHNA and CDR2 is YSLEER. The CDR3 has 16 residues.